These 13 T cell receptor beta chains originate from one sample sequenced in a study of T-cell reconstitution after alpha-beta-depleted transplantation in children. Construction of the TCRbeta library involved unique molecular identifiers. Each CDR3 protein is one row after TCRdb ran MiXCR on the PCR reads. The repertoire holds 360,000 or so distinct CDR3 sequences, with around 20% as singletons. This specimen was PBMCs from the stem cell graft donor, taken from the stem cell graft. These receptors originate from a human donor who donated a stem cell graft to a child with acute myeloid leukemia.

This clonotype was recorded many times. This chain links TRBV24-1 with TRBJ2-7; the D is unclear. Trimming shortened V by 1 base and J by 5 bases, and 2 bases separated the two germline ends. The CDR3 contains 11 residues. Looked up from germline, CDR1 is KGHDR and CDR2 is SFDVKD. The CDR3 is CATSDLNEQYF. CDR3 nucleotide sequence: TGTGCCACCAGTGATTTAAACGAGCAGTACTTC.

This clonotype was recorded at least ten times. The CDR3 here is CASSEESAGAEKLFF. In nucleotides, the CDR3 is TGTGCCAGCAGTGAAGAGTCGGCAGGGGCCGAAAAACTGTTTTTT. The J gene is TRBJ1-4, the V gene TRBV6-1, with a tentative D call TRBD1 (6 bases). CDR3 size: 15 residues. V gave up 1 base and J gave up 8 bases, with 14 bases separating them. Germline assignment: CDR1 MNHNS and CDR2 SASEGT.

The sample holds many counts of this clonotype. This rearrangement joins TRBV10-3 to TRBJ2-3; D gene ambiguous. Between the trimmed V and J ends, which lost 0 bases and 2 bases, there was a span of 6 bases. CDR1 is ENHRY, CDR2 SYGVKD, per germline. The CDR3 is made up of 14 amino acids. The CDR3: CAISESPATDTQYF. The CDR3 nucleotides are TGTGCCATCAGTGAGTCGCCTGCCACAGATACGCAGTATTTT.

For this clonotype: A read error is likely, as this CDR3 ends without the conserved phenylalanine or tryptophan. The chain carries TRBV5-1 and TRBJ1-1; 9 bases line up with TRBD1. The CDR3 is made up of 14 amino acids. Germline loops: CDR1 SGHRS, CDR2 YFSETQ. Trimming at V came to 4 bases and at J to 4 bases, leaving 5 bases not matched to a gene. In DNA, the CDR3 is TGCGCCAGCAGCCAGGACAGGGGAGCCACTGAAGCTTTCTAT. It translates to CASSQDRGATEAFY.

The CDR3 is CSAPKETQYF. DNA for the CDR3: TGCAGTGCCCCAAAAGAGACCCAGTACTTC. The rearrangement links TRBV20-1 to TRBJ2-5; D call uncertain. This CDR3 region has 10 residues. The germline V gene encodes CDR1 DFQATT and CDR2 SNEGSKA (reference sequence). V lost 6 bases to trimming and J lost 3 bases, with 5 bases between them.

V usage is TRBV12-3 or TRBV12-4 and J usage is TRBJ2-7; D ambiguous. The CDR3 consists of 13 residues. The germline V and J ends were trimmed by 5 bases and 5 bases, with 13 bases remaining between them. CDR3 in DNA: TGTGCCAGCAGTCAAGACATGAAGGACGAGCAGTACTTC. It yields the protein CASSQDMKDEQYF.

This clonotype was detected ten times or more. The J gene is TRBJ2-1, the V gene TRBV3-1; TRBD2 matches 11 bases. V gave up 0 bases and J gave up 5 bases; unmatched junction bases: 3. The germline gives CDR1 LGHDT, CDR2 YNNKEL (reference sequence). The CDR3 sequence is 16 residues long. The CDR3 bases are TGTGCCAGCAGCCAAGACGTGACTAGCGGGAACAATGAGCAGTTCTTC. Amino acids: CASSQDVTSGNNEQFF.

This clonotype was seen more than once but under ten times. The chain joins TRBV12-3 or TRBV12-4 to TRBJ1-2; 8 bases align to TRBD1. With V trimmed by 3 bases and J by 4 bases, 10 bases remained unmatched. CDR3 length: 16 residues. This CDR3 is CASSFGPGGTTYGYTF. CDR3 DNA: TGTGCCAGCAGTTTCGGCCCAGGGGGCACCACCTATGGCTACACCTTC.

Only a few counts were recorded for this clonotype. The chain is built from TRBV7-6 and TRBJ2-1, with 7 nucleotides matching TRBD2. V was pared by 3 bases and J by 13 bases, with 15 bases of the junction left unmatched. CDR1 SGHVS and CDR2 FNYEAQ come from the germline V gene. There are 15 residues in the CDR3. CDR3: CASSFMGGEAGRQFF. The CDR3 bases are TGTGCCAGCAGCTTCATGGGGGGGGAAGCGGGCAGACAGTTCTTC.

The chain uses TRBV4-1 and TRBJ2-7; D not certain. CDR1 is MGHRA and CDR2 is YSYEKL in the germline V gene. V lost 0 bases to trimming and J lost 5 bases, with 14 bases between them. This CDR3 is built from 15 residues. The CDR3 loop is CASSQEHSPSDEQYF. In DNA form, the CDR3 reads TGCGCCAGCAGCCAAGAGCACAGCCCCTCGGACGAGCAGTACTTC.

The chain couples TRBV20-1 to TRBJ2-7, with TRBD2 matching over 9 bases. Germline CDR1 DFQATT, CDR2 SNEGSKA (reference sequence). The V segment lost 6 bases and the J segment 3 bases; nucleotides outside the gene matches: 6. This CDR3 is built from 13 residues. In DNA, the CDR3 is TGCAGTGCCGTGACTAGCGGAAACTACGAGCAGTACTTC. Its translation: CSAVTSGNYEQYF.

The chain recombines TRBV18 with TRBJ2-1, with 8 bases lining up with TRBD2. This CDR3 contains 18 residues. CDR1 and CDR2 (germline): KGHSH, LQKENI. Trimming removed 2 bases from V and 0 bases from J; junction bases left unmatched: 9. The CDR3 spells CASSPKGLGPLSYNEQFF. The CDR3 DNA sequence: TGTGCCAGCTCACCAAAGGGACTAGGCCCTCTCTCCTACAATGAGCAGTTCTTC.

A note on this clonotype: At one end, the junction sequence differs from germline, possibly due to a read error. The CDR3 nucleotides read TGTGCCAGCAGTTACTCGAAGGCCGCAGGGGAAATCTTC. It codes for CASSYSKAAGEIF. The V and J genes are TRBV6-5 and TRBJ2-1, with D perhaps TRBD1 (6 bases). Germline V lookup: CDR1 MNHEY, CDR2 SVGAGI. The CDR3 is 13 amino acids.